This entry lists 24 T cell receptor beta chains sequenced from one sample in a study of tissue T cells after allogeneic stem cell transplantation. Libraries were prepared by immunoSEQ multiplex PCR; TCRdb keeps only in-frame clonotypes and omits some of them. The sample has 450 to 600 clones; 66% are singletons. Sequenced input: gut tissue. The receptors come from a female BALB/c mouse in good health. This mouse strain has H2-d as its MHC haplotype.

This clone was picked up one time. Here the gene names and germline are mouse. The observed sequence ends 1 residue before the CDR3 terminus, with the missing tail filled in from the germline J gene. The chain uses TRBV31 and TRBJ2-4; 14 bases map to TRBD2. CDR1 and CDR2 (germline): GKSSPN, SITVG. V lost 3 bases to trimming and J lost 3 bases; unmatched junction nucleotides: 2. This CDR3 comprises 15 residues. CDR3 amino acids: CAWSGTGGAQNTLYF. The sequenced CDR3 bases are TGTGCCTGGAGCGGGACTGGGGGGGCACAAAACACCTTGTAC.

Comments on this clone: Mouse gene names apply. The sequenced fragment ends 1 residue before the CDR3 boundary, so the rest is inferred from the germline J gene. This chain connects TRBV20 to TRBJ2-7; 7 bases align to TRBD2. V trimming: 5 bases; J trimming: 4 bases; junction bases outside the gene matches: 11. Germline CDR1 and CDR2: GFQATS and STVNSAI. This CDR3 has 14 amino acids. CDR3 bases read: TGTGGTGCTCTCCGACTGGGCGAGACTTATGAACAGTAC. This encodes CGALRLGETYEQY. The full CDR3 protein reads CGALRLGETYEQYF. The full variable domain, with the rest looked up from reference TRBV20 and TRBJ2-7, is GALVYQYPRRTICKSGTSMRMECQAVGFQATSVAWYRQSPQKTFELIALSTVNSAIKYEQNFTQEKFPISHPNLSFSSMTVLNAYLEDRGLYLCGALRLGETYEQYFGPGTRLTVL.

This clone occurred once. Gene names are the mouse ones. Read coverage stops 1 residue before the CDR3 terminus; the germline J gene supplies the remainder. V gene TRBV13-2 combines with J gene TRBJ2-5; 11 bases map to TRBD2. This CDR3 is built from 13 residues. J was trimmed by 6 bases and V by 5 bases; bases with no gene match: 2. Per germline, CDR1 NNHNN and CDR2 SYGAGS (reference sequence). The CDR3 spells CASGDWGEDTQYF. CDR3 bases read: TGTGCCAGCGGGGACTGGGGGGAGGACACCCAGTAC.

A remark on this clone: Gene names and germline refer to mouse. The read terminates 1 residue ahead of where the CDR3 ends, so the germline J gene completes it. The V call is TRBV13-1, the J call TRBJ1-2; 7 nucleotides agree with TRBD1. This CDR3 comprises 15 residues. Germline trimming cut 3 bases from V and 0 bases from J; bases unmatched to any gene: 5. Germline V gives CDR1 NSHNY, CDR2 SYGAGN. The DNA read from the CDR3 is TGTGCCAGCAGTGGCAGACAGGGTGCAAACTCCGACTACACC. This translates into CASSGRQGANSDYT. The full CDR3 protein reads CASSGRQGANSDYTF.

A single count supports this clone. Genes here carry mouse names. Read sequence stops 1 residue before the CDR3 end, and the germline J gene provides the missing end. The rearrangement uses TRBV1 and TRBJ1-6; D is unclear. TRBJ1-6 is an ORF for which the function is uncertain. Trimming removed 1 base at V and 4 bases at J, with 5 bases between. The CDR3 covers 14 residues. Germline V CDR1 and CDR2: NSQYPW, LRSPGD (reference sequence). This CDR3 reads CTCSAVKYNSPLYF. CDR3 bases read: TGCACCTGCAGTGCAGTTAAATATAATTCGCCCCTCTAC.

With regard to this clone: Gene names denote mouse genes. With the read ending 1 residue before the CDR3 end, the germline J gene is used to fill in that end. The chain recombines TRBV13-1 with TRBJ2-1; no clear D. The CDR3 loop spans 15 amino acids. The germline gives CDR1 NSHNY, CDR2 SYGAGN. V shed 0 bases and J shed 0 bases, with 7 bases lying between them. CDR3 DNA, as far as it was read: TGTGCCAGCAGTGATGCCGGGGTTAACTATGCTGAGCAGTTC. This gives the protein CASSDAGVNYAEQF. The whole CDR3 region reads CASSDAGVNYAEQFF.

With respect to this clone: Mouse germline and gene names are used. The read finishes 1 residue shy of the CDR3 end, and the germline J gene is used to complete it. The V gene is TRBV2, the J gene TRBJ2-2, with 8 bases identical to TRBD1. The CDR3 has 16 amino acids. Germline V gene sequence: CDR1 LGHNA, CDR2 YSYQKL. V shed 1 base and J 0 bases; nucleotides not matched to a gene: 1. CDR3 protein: CASSQGQGTNTGQLYF. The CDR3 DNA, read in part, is TGTGCCAGCAGCCAAGGACAGGGGACAAACACCGGGCAGCTCTAC. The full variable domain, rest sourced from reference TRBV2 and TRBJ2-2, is DPKIIQKPKYLVAVTGSEKILICEQYLGHNAMYWYRQSAKKPLEFMFSYSYQKLMDNQTASSRFQPQSSKKNHLDLQITALKPDDSATYFCASSQGQGTNTGQLYFGEGSKLTVL.

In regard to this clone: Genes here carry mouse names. The CDR3 bases that were read are TGTGCCAGCAGTGATGCCCGGGACAGGGGTTGGGAACAGTAC. Amino acid sequence: CASSDARDRGWEQY. The entire CDR3 is CASSDARDRGWEQYF. The gene calls are TRBV13-1 and TRBJ2-7; 10 bases are shared with TRBD1. The missing CDR3 end, 1 residue past where the read stops, is filled in from the germline J gene. CDR3 length equals 15 residues. Germline V lookup: CDR1 NSHNY, CDR2 SYGAGN. After removal of 0 bases from V and 7 bases from J, the junction contained 7 bases not matched to a gene.

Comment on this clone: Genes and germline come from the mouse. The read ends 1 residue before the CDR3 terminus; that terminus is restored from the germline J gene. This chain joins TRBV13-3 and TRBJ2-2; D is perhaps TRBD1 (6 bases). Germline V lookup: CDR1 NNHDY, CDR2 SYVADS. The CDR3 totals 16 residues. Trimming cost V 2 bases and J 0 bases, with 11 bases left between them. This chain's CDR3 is CASSESGTTNTGQLYF. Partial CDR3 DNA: TGTGCCAGCAGTGAGTCCGGGACAACAAACACCGGGCAGCTCTAC.

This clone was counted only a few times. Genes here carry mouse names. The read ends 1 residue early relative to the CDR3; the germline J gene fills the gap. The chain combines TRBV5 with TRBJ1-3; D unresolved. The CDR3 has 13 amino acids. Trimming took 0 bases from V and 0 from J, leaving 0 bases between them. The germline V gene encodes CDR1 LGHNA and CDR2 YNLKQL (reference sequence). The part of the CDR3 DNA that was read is TGTGCCAGCAGCCAAGATTCTGGAAATACGCTCTAT. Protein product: CASSQDSGNTLY. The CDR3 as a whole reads CASSQDSGNTLYF.

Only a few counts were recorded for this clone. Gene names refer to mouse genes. CDR3 protein: CASSWTGGASEQYF. CDR3 DNA, as far as it was read: TGTGCCAGCAGTTGGACTGGGGGGGCGAGTGAACAGTAC. The chain couples TRBV13-3 to TRBJ2-7, with 13 bases fitting TRBD2. The CDR3 end lies 1 residue beyond the end of the read and is filled in from the germline J gene. The V and J ends lost 4 bases and 6 bases, in that order; junction bases with no gene match: 4. The CDR3 contains 14 residues. Per the germline V gene, CDR1 is NNHDY and CDR2 is SYVADS.

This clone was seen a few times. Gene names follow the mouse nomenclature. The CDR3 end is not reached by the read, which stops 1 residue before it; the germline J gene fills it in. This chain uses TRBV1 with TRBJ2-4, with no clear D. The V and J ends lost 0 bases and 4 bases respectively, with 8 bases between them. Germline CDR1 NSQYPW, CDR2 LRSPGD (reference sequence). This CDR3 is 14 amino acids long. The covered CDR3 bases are TGCACCTGCAGTGCAGAAGCAGGTGAAAACACCTTGTAC. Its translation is CTCSAEAGENTLY. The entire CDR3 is CTCSAEAGENTLYF.

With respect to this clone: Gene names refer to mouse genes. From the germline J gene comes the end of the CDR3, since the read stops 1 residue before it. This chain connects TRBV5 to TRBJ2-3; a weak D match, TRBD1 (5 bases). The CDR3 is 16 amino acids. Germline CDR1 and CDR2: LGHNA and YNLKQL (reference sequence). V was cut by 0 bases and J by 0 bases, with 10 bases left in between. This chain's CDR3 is CASSQDWTTSAETLYF. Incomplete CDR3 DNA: TGTGCCAGCAGCCAAGACTGGACAACTAGTGCAGAAACGCTGTAT.

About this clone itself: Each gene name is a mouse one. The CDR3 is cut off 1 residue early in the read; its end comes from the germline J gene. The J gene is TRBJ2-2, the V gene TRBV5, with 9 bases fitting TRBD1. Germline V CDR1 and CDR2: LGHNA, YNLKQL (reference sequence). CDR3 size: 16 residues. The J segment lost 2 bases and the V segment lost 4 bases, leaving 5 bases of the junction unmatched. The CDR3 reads CASSPSGTGNTGQLYF. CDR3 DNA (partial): TGTGCCAGCAGCCCCTCCGGGACAGGGAACACCGGGCAGCTCTAC.

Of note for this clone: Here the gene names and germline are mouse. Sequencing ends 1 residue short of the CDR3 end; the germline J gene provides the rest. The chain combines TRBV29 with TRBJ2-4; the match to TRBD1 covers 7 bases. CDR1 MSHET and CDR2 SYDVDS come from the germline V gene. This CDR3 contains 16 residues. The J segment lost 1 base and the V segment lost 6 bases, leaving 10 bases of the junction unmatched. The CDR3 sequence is CASRLQGKGGQNTLYF. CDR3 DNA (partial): TGTGCTAGCAGACTACAGGGGAAGGGAGGTCAAAACACCTTGTAC.

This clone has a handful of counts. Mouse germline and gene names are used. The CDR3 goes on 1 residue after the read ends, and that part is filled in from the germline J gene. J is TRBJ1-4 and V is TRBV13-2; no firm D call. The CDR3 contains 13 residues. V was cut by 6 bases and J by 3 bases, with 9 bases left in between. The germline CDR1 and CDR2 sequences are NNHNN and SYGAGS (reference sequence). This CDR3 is CASEGKTNERLFF. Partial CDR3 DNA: TGTGCCAGCGAGGGCAAAACCAACGAAAGATTATTT.

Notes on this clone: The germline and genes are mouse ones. CDR3 sequence reads: CASGDVLGGVTQYF. The CDR3 DNA, read in part, is TGTGCCAGCGGTGATGTCCTGGGGGGAGTCACCCAGTAC. This chain joins TRBV13-2 and TRBJ2-5; 8 bases match TRBD2. The read ends 1 residue shy of where the CDR3 ends; the end is completed using the germline J gene. The V and J ends lost 0 bases and 8 bases, in that order; junction bases with no gene match: 5. This CDR3 has 14 amino acids. The V gene's germline CDR1 is NNHNN and CDR2 SYGAGS (reference sequence).

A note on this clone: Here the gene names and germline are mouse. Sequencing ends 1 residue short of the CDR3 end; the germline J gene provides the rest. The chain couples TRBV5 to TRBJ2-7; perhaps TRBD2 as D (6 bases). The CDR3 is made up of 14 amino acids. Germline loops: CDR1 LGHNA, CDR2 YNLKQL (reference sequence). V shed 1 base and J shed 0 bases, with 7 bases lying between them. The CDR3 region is CASSQGTASYEQYF. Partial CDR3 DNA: TGTGCCAGCAGCCAAGGGACTGCCTCCTATGAACAGTAC.

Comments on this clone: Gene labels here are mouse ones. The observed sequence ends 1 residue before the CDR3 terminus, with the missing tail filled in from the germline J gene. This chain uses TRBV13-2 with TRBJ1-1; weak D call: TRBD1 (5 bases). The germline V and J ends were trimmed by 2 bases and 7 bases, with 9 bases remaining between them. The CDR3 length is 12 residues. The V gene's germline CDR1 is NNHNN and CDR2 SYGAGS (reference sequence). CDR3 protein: CASGDGGGEVFF. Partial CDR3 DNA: TGTGCCAGCGGTGACGGGGGGGGAGAAGTCTTC.

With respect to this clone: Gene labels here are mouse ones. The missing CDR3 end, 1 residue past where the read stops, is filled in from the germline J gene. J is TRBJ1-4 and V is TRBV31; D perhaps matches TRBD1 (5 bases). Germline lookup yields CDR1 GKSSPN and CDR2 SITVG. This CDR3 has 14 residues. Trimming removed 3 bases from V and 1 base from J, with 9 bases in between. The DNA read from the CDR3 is TGTGCCTGGAGACGGACAAATTCCAACGAAAGATTATTT. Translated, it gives CAWRRTNSNERLF. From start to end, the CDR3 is CAWRRTNSNERLFF.

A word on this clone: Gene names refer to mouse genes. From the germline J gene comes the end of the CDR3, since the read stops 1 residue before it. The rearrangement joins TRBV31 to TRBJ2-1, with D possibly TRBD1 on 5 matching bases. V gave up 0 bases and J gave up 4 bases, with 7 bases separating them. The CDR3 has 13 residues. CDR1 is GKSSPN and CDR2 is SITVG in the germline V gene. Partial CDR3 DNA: TGTGCCTGGAGTCTAGACAGTTATGCTGAGCAGTTC. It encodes CAWSLDSYAEQF. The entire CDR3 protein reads CAWSLDSYAEQFF.

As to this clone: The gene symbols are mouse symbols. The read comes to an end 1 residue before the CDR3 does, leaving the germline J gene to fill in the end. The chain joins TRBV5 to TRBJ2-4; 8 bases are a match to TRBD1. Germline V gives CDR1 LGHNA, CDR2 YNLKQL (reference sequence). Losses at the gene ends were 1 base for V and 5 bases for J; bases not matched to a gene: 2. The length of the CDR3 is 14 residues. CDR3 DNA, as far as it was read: TGTGCCAGCAGCCAAGGACAGGGGCGAAACACCTTGTAC. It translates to CASSQGQGRNTLY. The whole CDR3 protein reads CASSQGQGRNTLYF.

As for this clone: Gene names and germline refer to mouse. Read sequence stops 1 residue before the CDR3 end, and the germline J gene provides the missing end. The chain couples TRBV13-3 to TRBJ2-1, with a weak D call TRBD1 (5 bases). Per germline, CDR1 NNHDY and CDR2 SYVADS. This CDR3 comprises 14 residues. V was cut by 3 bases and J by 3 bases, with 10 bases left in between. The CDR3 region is CASSALDIYAEQFF. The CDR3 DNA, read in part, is TGTGCCAGCAGTGCTCTGGACATCTATGCTGAGCAGTTC.

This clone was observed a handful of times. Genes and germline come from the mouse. The CDR3 bases that were read are TGTGCCAGCGGTGGGCAGAACCAGGCTCCGCTT. Translating gives CASGGQNQAPL. The entire CDR3 is CASGGQNQAPLF. The chain recombines TRBV13-2 with TRBJ1-5; unclear D gene. The CDR3 goes on 1 residue after the read ends, and that part is filled in from the germline J gene. This CDR3 contains 12 residues. Germline V gives CDR1 NNHNN, CDR2 SYGAGS (reference sequence). Trimming took off 3 bases at V and 4 bases at J, with 5 bases between the two ends.